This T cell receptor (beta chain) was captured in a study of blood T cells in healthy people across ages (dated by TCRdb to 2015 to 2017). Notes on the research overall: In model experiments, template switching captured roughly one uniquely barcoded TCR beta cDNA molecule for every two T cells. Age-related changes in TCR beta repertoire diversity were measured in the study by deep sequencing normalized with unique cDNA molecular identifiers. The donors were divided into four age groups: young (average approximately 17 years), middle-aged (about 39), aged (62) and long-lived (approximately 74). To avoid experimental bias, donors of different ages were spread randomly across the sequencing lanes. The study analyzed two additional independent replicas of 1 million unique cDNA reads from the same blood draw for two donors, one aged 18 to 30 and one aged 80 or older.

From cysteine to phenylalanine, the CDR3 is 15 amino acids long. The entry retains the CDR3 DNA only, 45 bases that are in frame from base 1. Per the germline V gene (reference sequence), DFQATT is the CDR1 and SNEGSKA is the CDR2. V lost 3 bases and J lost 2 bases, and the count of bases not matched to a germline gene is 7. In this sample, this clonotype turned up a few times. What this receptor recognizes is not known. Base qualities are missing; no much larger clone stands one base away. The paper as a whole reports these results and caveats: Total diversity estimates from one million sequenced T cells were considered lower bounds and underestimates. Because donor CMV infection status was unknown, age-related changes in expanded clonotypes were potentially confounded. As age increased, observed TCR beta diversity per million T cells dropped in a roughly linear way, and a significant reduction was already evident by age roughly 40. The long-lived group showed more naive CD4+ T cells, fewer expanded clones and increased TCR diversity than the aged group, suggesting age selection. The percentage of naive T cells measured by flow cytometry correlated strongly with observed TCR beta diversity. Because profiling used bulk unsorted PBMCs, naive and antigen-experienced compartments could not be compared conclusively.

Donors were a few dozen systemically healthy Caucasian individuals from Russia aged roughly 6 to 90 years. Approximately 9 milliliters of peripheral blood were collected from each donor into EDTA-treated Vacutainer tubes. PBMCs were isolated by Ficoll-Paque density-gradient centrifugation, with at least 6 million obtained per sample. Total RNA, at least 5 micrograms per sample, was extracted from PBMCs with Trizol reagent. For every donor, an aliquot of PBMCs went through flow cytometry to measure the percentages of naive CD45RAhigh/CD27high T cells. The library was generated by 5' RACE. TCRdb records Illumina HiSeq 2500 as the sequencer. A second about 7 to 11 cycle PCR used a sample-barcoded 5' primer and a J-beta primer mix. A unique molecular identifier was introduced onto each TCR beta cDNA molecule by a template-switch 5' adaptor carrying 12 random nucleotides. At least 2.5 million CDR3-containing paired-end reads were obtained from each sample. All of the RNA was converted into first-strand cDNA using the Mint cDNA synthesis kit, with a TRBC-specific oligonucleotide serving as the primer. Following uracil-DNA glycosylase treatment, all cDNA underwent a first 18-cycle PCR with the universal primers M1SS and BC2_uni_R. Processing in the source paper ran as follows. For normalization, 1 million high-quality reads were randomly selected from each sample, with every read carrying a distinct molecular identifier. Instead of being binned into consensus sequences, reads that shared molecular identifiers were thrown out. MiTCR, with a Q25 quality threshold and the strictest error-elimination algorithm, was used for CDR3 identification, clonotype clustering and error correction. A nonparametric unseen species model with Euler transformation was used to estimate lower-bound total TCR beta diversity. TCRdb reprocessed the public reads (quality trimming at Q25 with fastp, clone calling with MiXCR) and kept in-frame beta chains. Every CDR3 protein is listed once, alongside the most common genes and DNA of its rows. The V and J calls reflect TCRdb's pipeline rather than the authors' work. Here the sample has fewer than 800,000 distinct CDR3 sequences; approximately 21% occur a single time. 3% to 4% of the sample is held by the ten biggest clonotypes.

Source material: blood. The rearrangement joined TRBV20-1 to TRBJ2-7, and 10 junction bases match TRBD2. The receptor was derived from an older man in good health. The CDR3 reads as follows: CSARGVLAGPYEQYF. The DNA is TGCAGTGCTAGGGGGGTACTAGCGGGACCCTACGAGCAGTACTTC.